One and the same sample provided the 22 T cell receptor beta chains below, sequenced in a study of blood T cell repertoires in COVID-19. Sequencing used immunoSEQ multiplex PCR; TCRdb keeps in-frame clones, though not all of them. The repertoire holds 240,000 or so clones, with about 73% as singletons. The sequenced material came from peripheral blood. The receptor source for this set is a woman of 80 years or more with acute or convalescent COVID-19.

The rearrangement uses TRBV7-2 and TRBJ2-7; possibly TRBD1 for D (6 bases). The ends were cut back, 5 bases at V and 3 bases at J, with 14 bases in the middle. The CDR3 is 14 amino acids. CDR1 is SGHTA and CDR2 is FQGNSA in the germline V gene. For the CDR3, the DNA is TGTGCCAGCAGCGCCGGACAGACCAACTACGAGCAGTACTTC. As protein: CASSAGQTNYEQYF. The full variable domain, in which reference TRBV7-2 and TRBJ2-7 provide the parts outside the CDR3, is GAGVSQSPSNKVTEKGKDVELRCDPISGHTALYWYRQSLGQGLEFLIYFQGNSAPDKSGLPSDRFSAERTGGSVSTLTIQRTQQEDSAVYLCASSAGQTNYEQYFGPGTRLTVT.

V gene TRBV7-9 combines with J gene TRBJ2-5, with 10 positions matching TRBD1. Looked up from germline, CDR1 is SEHNR and CDR2 is FQNEAQ (reference sequence). The CDR3 totals 15 residues. V trimming: 1 base; J trimming: 1 base; junction bases outside the gene matches: 0. The CDR3 DNA is TGTGCCAGCAGCTTAGGGACAGGGGGCCAAGAGACCCAGTACTTC. Its protein product is CASSLGTGGQETQYF. Variable domain in full (rest from reference TRBV7-9 and TRBJ2-5): DTGVSQNPRHKITKRGQNVTFRCDPISEHNRLYWYRQTLGQGPEFLTYFQNEAQLEKSRLLSDRFSAERPKGSFSTLEIQRTEQGDSAMYLCASSLGTGGQETQYFGPGTRLLVL.

The gene calls are TRBV6-2 or TRBV6-3 and TRBJ1-1, with D unclear. The germline CDR1 and CDR2 sequences are MNHEY and SVGEGT. The V and J ends lost 5 bases and 2 bases respectively, with 12 bases between them. The CDR3 has 14 residues. In nucleotides, the CDR3 is TGTGCCAGCAGTGCCTTGCGGTCCAACACTGAAGCTTTCTTT. Its translation is CASSALRSNTEAFF.

This sequence joins TRBV23-1 and TRBJ2-1; TRBD1 is a possible D gene (6 bases). TRBV23-1 is assigned to the ORF class and has an uncertain function. V shed 4 bases and J shed 3 bases, with 13 bases lying between them. CDR3 length: 15 residues. CDR3: CASSPPWTDYNEQFF. The CDR3 coding sequence is TGCGCCAGCAGTCCCCCATGGACAGACTACAATGAGCAGTTCTTC.

This chain uses TRBV27 with TRBJ1-3; D is uncertain. CDR1 is MNHEY, CDR2 SMNVEV, per germline (reference sequence). This CDR3 is 13 amino acids long. Trimming took 0 bases from V and 7 from J, leaving 7 bases between them. The chain's CDR3 is CASSLSGGNTIYF. The CDR3 nucleotides read TGTGCCAGCAGTTTATCGGGAGGGAACACCATATATTTT.

The chain combines TRBV5-4 with TRBJ1-4; 8 bases fit TRBD1. Germline loops: CDR1 SGHNT, CDR2 YYREEE (reference sequence). This CDR3 region has 17 residues. After removal of 2 bases from V and 0 bases from J, the junction contained 6 bases not matched to a gene. The CDR3 nucleotides read TGTGCCAGCAGCTTAGGGACAGGAATCGCAACTAATGAAAAACTGTTTTTT. Translating it yields CASSLGTGIATNEKLFF. The whole variable domain, remainder taken from reference TRBV5-4 and TRBJ1-4, is ETGVTQSPTHLIKTRGQQVTLRCSSQSGHNTVSWYQQALGQGPQFIFQYYREEENGRGNFPPRFSGLQFPNYSSELNVNALELDDSALYLCASSLGTGIATNEKLFFGSGTQLSVL.

The gene calls are TRBV7-9 and TRBJ1-2; 9 bases match TRBD1. Germline-derived CDR1 and CDR2 are SEHNR and FQNEAQ (reference sequence). The CDR3 is 14 residues long. J gave up 5 bases and V 5 bases, and 6 bases lay outside the gene matches. In nucleotides, the CDR3 is TGTGCCAGCAGCGCACAGGGGGCGGAATATGGCTACACCTTC. Translated: CASSAQGAEYGYTF. Looking up the rest from reference TRBV7-9 and TRBJ1-2 gives the full variable domain: DTGVSQNPRHKITKRGQNVTFRCDPISEHNRLYWYRQTLGQGPEFLTYFQNEAQLEKSRLLSDRFSAERPKGSFSTLEIQRTEQGDSAMYLCASSAQGAEYGYTFGSGTRLTVV.

This chain joins TRBV5-6 and TRBJ1-2; 7 bases fit TRBD1. Losses at the gene ends were 5 bases for V and 4 bases for J; bases not matched to a gene: 8. The length of the CDR3 is 14 residues. Germline loops: CDR1 SGHDT, CDR2 YYEEEE. CDR3 in amino acids: CASSKDRSPYGYTF. As DNA, the CDR3 is TGTGCCAGCAGTAAGGACAGGAGCCCCTATGGCTACACCTTC.

J is TRBJ2-3 and V is TRBV5-1, with 8 nucleotides matching TRBD1. The CDR3 has 15 amino acids. Trimming cost V 3 bases and J 0 bases; bases outside gene matches: 3. From germline, CDR1 is SGHRS and CDR2 YFSETQ. The CDR3 DNA is TGCGCCAGCAGCTGGACAGGGACTAGCACAGATACGCAGTATTTT. This codes for CASSWTGTSTDTQYF.

There are a few counts of this clone. This chain links TRBV18 with TRBJ1-1; TRBD1 aligns across 8 bases. Germline V CDR1 and CDR2: KGHSH, LQKENI. J lost 5 bases, V lost 5 bases, and 10 bases had no gene match. CDR3 length: 15 amino acids. The DNA for the CDR3 is TGTGCCAGCTCAGATTCAGGGGGCGCGAGGACTGAAGCTTTCTTT. Translated: CASSDSGGARTEAFF.

In regard to this clone: A single base separates this from a much larger clone, so it may be a read error. V is TRBV7-3 and J is TRBJ1-1; 8 nucleotides align to TRBD1. The CDR3 extends over 13 amino acids. The germline CDR1 and CDR2 sequences are SGHTA and FQGTGA. Germline trimming cut 4 bases from V and 4 bases from J; bases unmatched to any gene: 2. The CDR3 loop reads CASSSQGGTEAFF. The DNA of the CDR3 is TGTGCCAGCAGCTCACAGGGGGGCACTGAAGCTTTCTTT. The whole variable domain, filled in from reference TRBV7-3 and TRBJ1-1, reads GAGVSQTPSNKVTEKGKYVELRCDPISGHTALYWYRQSLGQGPEFLIYFQGTGAADDSGLPNDRFFAVRPEGSVSTLKIQRTERGDSAVYLCASSSQGGTEAFFGQGTRLTVV.

This clone was detected only a few times. J is TRBJ2-7 and V is TRBV7-2; D is unresolved. CDR3 length: 15 residues. Germline-derived CDR1 and CDR2 are SGHTA and FQGNSA. The V and J ends lost 1 base and 5 bases respectively, with 15 bases between them. This chain's CDR3 is CASSLVGSRSHEQYF. CDR3 in DNA: TGTGCCAGCAGCTTAGTGGGCAGTAGGTCACACGAGCAGTACTTC.

This clone showed up many times. The V gene is TRBV7-2, the J gene TRBJ2-1, with 9 bases aligning to TRBD2. The CDR3 spans 18 residues. Germline CDR1 is SGHTA and CDR2 is FQGNSA. J lost 4 bases, V lost 6 bases, and 16 bases had no gene match. The CDR3 spells CASRHRGASGNFYNEQFF. DNA of the CDR3: TGTGCCAGCAGGCACAGAGGGGCTAGCGGGAATTTTTACAATGAGCAGTTCTTC. The entire variable domain, with the rest obtained from reference TRBV7-2 and TRBJ2-1, is as follows: GAGVSQSPSNKVTEKGKDVELRCDPISGHTALYWYRQSLGQGLEFLIYFQGNSAPDKSGLPSDRFSAERTGGSVSTLTIQRTQQEDSAVYLCASRHRGASGNFYNEQFFGPGTRLTVL.

The chain is built from TRBV9 and TRBJ2-5; 8 bases are a match to TRBD1. Germline assignment: CDR1 SGDLS and CDR2 YYNGEE. CDR3 length: 15 amino acids. V lost 3 bases to trimming and J lost 2 bases; unmatched junction nucleotides: 6. The CDR3 DNA is TGTGCCAGCAGCGCCTTCCAGGGGGCGCAAGAGACCCAGTACTTC. Amino acids: CASSAFQGAQETQYF.

The V and J genes are TRBV5-5 and TRBJ2-3; D is unclear. Trimming shortened V by 4 bases and J by 1 base, and 13 bases separated the two germline ends. CDR1 and CDR2 from the germline V gene are SGHKS and YYEKEE (reference sequence). The CDR3 totals 15 residues. The CDR3 here is CASSRTPGGTDTQYF. In DNA form, the CDR3 reads TGTGCCAGCAGCCGAACCCCAGGCGGCACAGATACGCAGTATTTT.

The chain uses TRBV5-1 and TRBJ2-5; 9 nucleotides align to TRBD1. V trimming: 0 bases; J trimming: 2 bases; junction bases outside the gene matches: 8. CDR3 length equals 17 residues. The germline CDR1 and CDR2 sequences are SGHRS and YFSETQ. CDR3 loop: CASSLGGTGSYQETQYF. In DNA form, the CDR3 reads TGCGCCAGCAGCTTGGGCGGGACAGGGTCCTATCAAGAGACCCAGTACTTC.

This rearrangement joins TRBV18 to TRBJ1-3, with 9 bases matching TRBD1. The V gene's germline CDR1 is KGHSH and CDR2 LQKENI. Trimming cost V 2 bases and J 4 bases; bases outside gene matches: 6. The CDR3 runs to 16 residues. The CDR3 DNA follows: TGTGCCAGCTCACCATTCGGACAGGGGATAGGAAACACCATATATTTT. This sequence encodes CASSPFGQGIGNTIYF.

The chain employs TRBV3-1 (or the pseudogene TRBV3-2) and TRBJ1-2, with TRBD1 matching 10 bases. The CDR3 consists of 13 residues. Trimming cost V 4 bases and J 7 bases; bases outside gene matches: 3. The germline V gene has CDR1 LGHDT and CDR2 YNNKEL (reference sequence). In DNA, the CDR3 is TGTGCCAGCAGCCGGGGACAGGGGACTGGCTACACCTTC. Its translation is CASSRGQGTGYTF.

This rearrangement joins TRBV29-1 to TRBJ2-5; 10 bases agree with TRBD2. The CDR3 is 14 amino acids. Losses at the gene ends were 4 bases for V and 3 bases for J; bases not matched to a gene: 5. CDR1 is SQVTM and CDR2 is ANQGSEA in the germline V gene. CDR3 sequence (DNA): TGCAGCGTTGTCAGGCTAGCGGGAGAAGAGACCCAGTACTTC. This translates into CSVVRLAGEETQYF.

The CDR3 DNA reads TGTGCCAGCAGCCTAAAAACTAGCGGGAGAACCTACGAGCAGTACTTC. Protein product: CASSLKTSGRTYEQYF. The J gene is TRBJ2-7, the V gene TRBV2; 11 positions agree with TRBD2. This CDR3 contains 16 residues. Unmatched junction bases numbered 9, after V lost 6 bases and J lost 2 bases. Germline lookup yields CDR1 SNHLY and CDR2 FYNNEI.

The V and J genes are TRBV3-1 (or the pseudogene TRBV3-2) and TRBJ2-2, with a weak D call TRBD2 (6 bases). The CDR3 contains 14 residues. CDR1 is LGHDT and CDR2 is YNNKEL in the germline V gene (reference sequence). The V gene lost 4 bases and the J gene lost 7 bases, with 13 bases spanning the gap. Written as DNA, the CDR3 is TGTGCCAGCAGCCGGGACTTATTGGGCGGGGAGCTGTTTTTT. Translating gives CASSRDLLGGELFF.

V gene TRBV6-5 combines with J gene TRBJ1-2, with D perhaps matching TRBD1 (6 bases). The CDR3 is 14 residues long. The V end was cut by 7 bases, the J end by 4 bases, with 16 bases between. CDR1 MNHEY and CDR2 SVGAGI come from the germline V gene. The CDR3 loop reads CASNPGGPVYGYTF. CDR3 DNA: TGTGCCAGCAATCCGGGGGGGCCGGTCTATGGCTACACCTTC.